These 28 T cell receptor beta chains were sequenced from one sample in a study of regulatory T cells in long-lasting Graves disease. Sample time point: newly diagnosed GD, antithyroid drugs for less than 3 months. From RNA extracted from PBMCs, the TCR library was made. For TCR beta, libraries came from iRepertoire HTBI primers and Arm-PCR of CDR3 regions. TCRdb reprocessed the multiplex PCR reads via MiXCR and lists one record per CDR3 protein. The sample yields roughly 530,000 distinct CDR3 sequences, approximately 16% seen once. These data were likewise used in another study, on T cells in Graves' hyperthyroidism and ophthalmopathy.

The sample was peripheral blood mononuclear cells (PBMCs), taken at new diagnosis, from a patient treated with antithyroid drugs. The source of these receptors is a woman aged 40-60 years with Graves disease.

This clonotype was picked up many times. This chain connects TRBV5-1 to TRBJ1-1; TRBD1 matches 9 bases. The CDR3 extends over 15 amino acids. V trimming: 4 bases; J trimming: 4 bases; junction bases outside the gene matches: 8. The V gene's germline CDR1 is SGHRS and CDR2 YFSETQ. CDR3: CASSPRTGDVTEAFF. For the CDR3, the DNA is TGCGCCAGCAGCCCACGGACAGGGGATGTCACTGAAGCTTTCTTT.

This clonotype was found many times. This chain links TRBV28 with TRBJ1-6; 9 bases fit TRBD1. Germline-derived CDR1 and CDR2 are MDHEN and SYDVKM. The CDR3 totals 13 residues. V lost 6 bases and J lost 10; bases outside the gene matches: 4. CDR3 bases: TGTGCCAGCAGACAGGGGGCTTGGTCACCCCTCCACTTT. It translates to CASRQGAWSPLHF. The variable domain in full, completed from reference TRBV28 and TRBJ1-6, reads DVKVTQSSRYLVKRTGEKVFLECVQDMDHENMFWYRQDPGLGLRLIYFSYDVKMKEKGDIPEGYSVSREKKERFSLILESASTNQTSMYLCASRQGAWSPLHFGNGTRLTVT.

In this sample, this clonotype turned up a few times. This chain links TRBV19 with TRBJ2-5; TRBD1 or TRBD2 may be the D gene (5 bases each). CDR3 length: 14 residues. Germline V gene sequence: CDR1 LNHDA, CDR2 SQIVND (reference sequence). V dropped 5 bases and J dropped 6 bases, with 16 bases sitting between them. The DNA for the CDR3 is TGTGCCAGTAGTGAGGCCAGGGACGTGAAGACCCAGTACTTC. The encoded protein is CASSEARDVKTQYF.

The chain employs TRBV4-1 and TRBJ1-6; D not resolved. This CDR3 has 13 amino acids. Deletions cut 10 bases from V and 6 bases from J, with 13 bases between. The germline CDR1 and CDR2 sequences are MGHRA and YSYEKL. The CDR3 loop is CAISDGINSPLHF. The CDR3 DNA reads as TGCGCCATCTCGGACGGGATTAATTCACCCCTCCACTTT.

In this sample, this clonotype turned up many times. The genes are TRBV28 and TRBJ1-1; 9 positions agree with TRBD1. This CDR3 spans 15 amino acids. J lost 4 bases, V lost 4 bases, and 7 bases had no gene match. Germline lookup yields CDR1 MDHEN and CDR2 SYDVKM. CDR3 sequence: CASSSKQGAGTEAFF. The CDR3 region has the DNA TGTGCCAGCAGTTCAAAACAGGGGGCGGGCACTGAAGCTTTCTTT.

The chain employs TRBV15 and TRBJ1-2; the D is unclear. The CDR3 sequence is 12 residues long. V was shortened by 0 bases and J by 6 bases, with 5 bases between the two germline ends. In germline, CDR1 is LNHNV, CDR2 YYDKDF (reference sequence). CDR3 region: CATSRDKHGYTF. DNA of the CDR3: TGTGCCACCAGCAGAGACAAACATGGCTACACCTTC. Full variable domain (missing parts from reference TRBV15 and TRBJ1-2): DAMVIQNPRYQVTQFGKPVTLSCSQTLNHNVMYWYQQKSSQAPKLLFHYYDKDFNNEADTPDNFQSRRPNTSFCFLDIRSPGLGDTAMYLCATSRDKHGYTFGSGTRLTVV.

The table lists this clonotype with many counts. This chain links TRBV9 with TRBJ1-5; 8 positions match TRBD1. The CDR3 length is 15 residues. The V gene end was trimmed by 3 bases and the J gene end by 1 base; junction bases not matched to a gene: 3. Germline V gene data show CDR1 as SGDLS and CDR2 as YYNGEE. CDR3 protein: CASSADRDSNQPQHF. Here the CDR3 DNA reads TGTGCCAGCAGCGCGGACAGGGACAGCAATCAGCCCCAGCATTTT.

This clonotype was counted between two and nine times. The chain has TRBV20-1 and TRBJ1-3, with D uncertain. There are 15 residues in the CDR3. Trimming took 0 bases from V and 4 from J, leaving 13 bases between them. Per germline, CDR1 DFQATT and CDR2 SNEGSKA (reference sequence). The CDR3: CSARDQSTPGNTIYF. Here the CDR3 DNA reads TGCAGTGCTAGAGATCAGTCGACCCCCGGAAACACCATATATTTT.

This clonotype was detected ten times or more. J is TRBJ2-3 and V is TRBV28, with D possibly matching TRBD2 (5 bases). The CDR3 is 16 residues long. The germline V gene encodes CDR1 MDHEN and CDR2 SYDVKM. V was trimmed by 5 bases and J by 1 base, leaving 16 bases between them. The CDR3: CASSPGGLEGTDTQYF. In DNA form, the CDR3 reads TGTGCCAGCAGTCCCGGAGGCCTGGAGGGCACAGATACGCAGTATTTT.

This clonotype has just a few counts. The junction shows a germline mismatch at one end, possibly a read error. The chain joins TRBV6-2 or TRBV6-3 to TRBJ2-6; TRBD1 is a possible D gene (5 bases). The CDR3 loop spans 15 amino acids. CDR1 is MNHEY and CDR2 is SVGEGT in the germline V gene. The CDR3 nucleotides read TGTGCCAGCAGTACCCCAGGCTCTGGGGCCAACATCCTGACTTTC. Its translation: CASSTPGSGANILTF.

V gene TRBV19 combines with J gene TRBJ1-5; D gene ambiguous. The CDR3 has 13 residues. The germline V gene has CDR1 LNHDA and CDR2 SQIVND (reference sequence). V lost 7 bases to trimming and J lost 8 bases, with 15 bases between them. The CDR3 sequence is CASNALGREPQHF. In DNA, the CDR3 is TGTGCCAGTAATGCCCTAGGAAGGGAGCCCCAGCATTTT.

This clonotype has just a few counts. In DNA, the CDR3 is TGTGCCAGCAGCGTAGGTGTGGGGTCGGACACTGAAGCTTTCTTT. Its translation is CASSVGVGSDTEAFF. The chain joins TRBV9 to TRBJ1-1; D is unclear. The CDR3 sequence is 15 residues long. Per germline, CDR1 SGDLS and CDR2 YYNGEE. Trimming stripped 0 bases from V and 3 bases from J, with 12 bases between.

This clonotype was seen a few times. This chain uses TRBV27 with TRBJ1-4; D perhaps matches TRBD1 (6 bases). V was trimmed by 0 bases and J by 6 bases, leaving 8 bases between them. CDR1 is MNHEY, CDR2 SMNVEV, per germline (reference sequence). This CDR3 comprises 14 residues. The CDR3 DNA reads TGTGCCAGCAGTTTATCTTGGGGGCATGAAAAACTGTTTTTT. This encodes CASSLSWGHEKLFF.

This clonotype has more than one count but fewer than ten. This chain links TRBV18 with TRBJ1-4; TRBD1 is a possible D gene (5 bases). The CDR3 runs to 14 residues. Germline lookup yields CDR1 KGHSH and CDR2 LQKENI. V was pared by 3 bases and J by 4 bases, with 9 bases between. The CDR3 region has the DNA TGTGCCAGCTCACCGCGAGGGGATAATGAAAAACTGTTTTTT. It encodes CASSPRGDNEKLFF. Using reference TRBV18 and TRBJ1-4 for the parts outside the CDR3, the full variable domain is NAGVMQNPRHLVRRRGQEARLRCSPMKGHSHVYWYRQLPEEGLKFMVYLQKENIIDESGMPKERFSAEFPKEGPSILRIQQVVRGDSAAYFCASSPRGDNEKLFFGSGTQLSVL.

This clonotype was counted a few times. V gene TRBV3-1 combines with J gene TRBJ2-3; tentatively, D is TRBD1 or TRBD2 (6 bases each). Germline CDR1 and CDR2: LGHDT and YNNKEL (reference sequence). V dropped 2 bases and J dropped 9 bases, with 18 bases sitting between them. This CDR3 region has 15 residues. The CDR3 protein is CASSQYRGPEGTQYF. The CDR3 coding sequence is TGTGCCAGCAGCCAATACCGGGGGCCCGAGGGGACGCAGTATTTT.

This clonotype came up many times. This sequence joins TRBV6-1 and TRBJ2-7; TRBD2 matches 13 bases. The germline CDR1 and CDR2 sequences are MNHNS and SASEGT. V trimming: 6 bases; J trimming: 3 bases; junction bases outside the gene matches: 5. CDR3 length: 15 residues. This chain's CDR3 is CASRRTSGGVYEQYF. The CDR3 coding sequence is TGTGCCAGCAGACGGACTAGCGGGGGAGTCTACGAGCAGTACTTC.

This clonotype was seen only a few times. The chain couples TRBV19 to TRBJ1-5; TRBD1 aligns across 9 bases. CDR1 and CDR2 from the germline V gene are LNHDA and SQIVND (reference sequence). J gave up 2 bases and V 3 bases, and 8 bases lay outside the gene matches. CDR3 length: 17 amino acids. This CDR3 is CASSITTGGTGNQPQHF. CDR3 nucleotides: TGTGCCAGTAGTATTACGACAGGGGGGACAGGCAATCAGCCCCAGCATTTT.

In this sample, this clonotype turned up many times. V gene TRBV28 combines with J gene TRBJ2-5; D gene unclear. CDR3 length: 15 residues. Between the trimmed V and J ends, which lost 1 base and 1 base, there was a span of 10 bases. CDR1 is MDHEN, CDR2 SYDVKM, per germline. In nucleotides, the CDR3 is TGTGCCAGCAGTTTATTGGCTGGGCCCCAAGAGACCCAGTACTTC. Residues: CASSLLAGPQETQYF. The whole variable domain, filled in from reference TRBV28 and TRBJ2-5, reads DVKVTQSSRYLVKRTGEKVFLECVQDMDHENMFWYRQDPGLGLRLIYFSYDVKMKEKGDIPEGYSVSREKKERFSLILESASTNQTSMYLCASSLLAGPQETQYFGPGTRLLVL.

This clonotype occurred many times. In DNA, the CDR3 is TGTGCCAGCAGCTTTTACGGACTAGCGGAAGAGACCCAGTACTTC. Protein sequence: CASSFYGLAEETQYF. V and J are TRBV7-2 and TRBJ2-5, with 10 bases fitting TRBD2. The CDR3 has 15 residues. Germline-derived CDR1 and CDR2 are SGHTA and FQGNSA. The V gene end was trimmed by 3 bases and the J gene end by 3 bases; junction bases not matched to a gene: 4.

The chain uses TRBV5-4 and TRBJ2-7; perhaps TRBD2 as D (5 bases). CDR1 and CDR2 from the germline V gene are SGHNT and YYREEE (reference sequence). V lost 2 bases and J lost 5, with 14 bases in between. The CDR3 covers 14 residues. The CDR3 region has the DNA TGTGCCAGCAGCTTCCAACTAGATAGGCACGAGCAGTACTTC. It codes for CASSFQLDRHEQYF.

This clonotype has just a few counts. The chain has TRBV5-6 and TRBJ1-5; 7 positions agree with TRBD1. Germline CDR1 reads SGHDT; CDR2 reads YYEEEE. V dropped 2 bases and J dropped 8; count of bases not matched to a gene: 7. The CDR3 length is 14 residues. This CDR3 reads CASSFGQGEKPQHF. For the CDR3, the DNA is TGTGCCAGCAGCTTTGGGCAGGGGGAGAAGCCCCAGCATTTT.

This clonotype was observed at least ten times. The chain employs TRBV11-2 and TRBJ1-2; D gene unclear. Between the trimmed V and J ends, which lost 3 bases and 2 bases, there was a span of 13 bases. Germline CDR1 reads SGHAT; CDR2 reads FQNNGV. The CDR3 totals 15 residues. The CDR3 here is CASSFGIGTNYGYTF. In DNA, the CDR3 is TGTGCCAGCAGCTTCGGAATTGGCACCAACTATGGCTACACCTTC.

This clonotype was seen a few times. The chain couples TRBV24-1 to TRBJ2-1; 10 positions match TRBD2. V was pared by 1 base and J by 1 base, with 6 bases of the junction left unmatched. This CDR3 has 18 residues. Germline V gene data show CDR1 as KGHDR and CDR2 as SFDVKD. CDR3 amino acids: CATSDLASGGRSYNEQFF. The CDR3 DNA reads TGTGCCACCAGTGATTTAGCTAGCGGGGGCCGTTCCTACAATGAGCAGTTCTTC.

As concerns this clonotype: A much larger clone is a single base away; this may be a read error. The V gene is TRBV7-3, the J gene TRBJ2-3, with 8 bases aligning to TRBD2. CDR1 and CDR2 (germline): SGHTA, FQGTGA. There are 15 residues in the CDR3. J was trimmed by 0 bases and V by 4 bases; bases with no gene match: 3. CDR3 residues: CASSSQRGSTDTQYF. The CDR3 DNA is TGTGCCAGCAGCTCCCAGCGGGGGAGCACAGATACGCAGTATTTT.

This clonotype was observed many times. The chain employs TRBV12-3 or TRBV12-4 and TRBJ1-5; TRBD1 matches 7 bases. V shed 5 bases, J shed 4 bases, and the junction held 5 bases outside the gene matches. This CDR3 is 14 amino acids long. CDR3: CASSLTGRNQPQHF. The CDR3, as DNA: TGTGCCAGCAGTCTGACAGGGAGGAATCAGCCCCAGCATTTT.

The chain has TRBV6-1 and TRBJ2-1; 8 nucleotides agree with TRBD2. CDR1 and CDR2 (germline): MNHNS, SASEGT. The CDR3 consists of 12 residues. The junction had 5 bases not matched to a gene; V was cut back by 8 bases and J by 8 bases. CDR3 nucleotide sequence: TGTGCCAGCGACGGGAGGGGCGATGAGCAGTTCTTC. Protein sequence: CASDGRGDEQFF.

As to this clonotype: The CDR3 carries no conserved terminal phenylalanine or tryptophan, so it likely arises from a read error. The chain couples TRBV27 to TRBJ1-2; D perhaps matches TRBD1 (5 bases). Germline V gives CDR1 MNHEY, CDR2 SMNVEV (reference sequence). With 6 bases removed from V and 3 bases from J, the gap between germline ends came to 14 bases. The CDR3 has 14 residues. The DNA of the CDR3 is TGTGCCAGCAGCCGGGACCACGCATACTATGGCTACACCCTC. It specifies CASSRDHAYYGYTL.

There are many counts of this clonotype. The rearrangement joins TRBV6-5 to TRBJ2-7; 7 nucleotides line up with TRBD1. Germline-derived CDR1 and CDR2 are MNHEY and SVGAGI. V shed 4 bases and J 2 bases; nucleotides not matched to a gene: 8. The CDR3 is 15 residues long. CDR3: CASSSYPGTAYEQYF. The CDR3 region has the DNA TGTGCCAGCAGTTCCTACCCTGGGACAGCCTACGAGCAGTACTTC.